The clone carrying this T cell receptor (beta chain) has only a few counts. Its antigen is still unknown. The data were taken from a study of identical twins. CDR1 and CDR2 (germline): MNHNS, SASEGT. The CDR3 runs 16 residues. Germline trimming cut 6 bases from V and 5 bases from J; bases unmatched to any gene: 7. Study findings and constraints: Insertions were fewer in abundant cord blood beta clonotypes, whereas memory repertoires showed none of this pattern.

TCRdb processed the 5' RACE reads anew with MiXCR; each CDR3 protein has one entry. The sample consists of some 790,000 distinct CDR3 sequences, approximately 18% of them appearing once. These data were likewise used in another study, on T cells expressing NK-cell markers. This second study says: According to the study, TCR beta repertoires originated from sorted CD3+CD56+NKG2C+, CD3+CD56+NKG2C- and CD3+CD56-NKG2C+ T cells. Dominant NKG2C+ clonotypes were found to form roughly 1.0-7.0% of CD8+ T cells in roughly 6 donors.

The source material was PBMCs. The TCR was taken from a woman aged 18-30 years in good health. The rearrangement uses TRBV6-1 and TRBJ2-2; 12 bases are a match to TRBD2. The CDR3 DNA is TGTGCCAGCAGGCCTAGCGGGAGGGATTTAACCGGGGAGCTGTTTTTT. Its translation: CASRPSGRDLTGELFF.